This TCR beta chain emerged from a study of OX40 agonist ivuxolimab in advanced cancers. The overall study: Dose-escalation patients' cancers were hepatocellular carcinoma, melanoma, renal cell or head and neck cancer.

Trimming cost V 10 bases and J 5 bases, with 15 bases left between them. The CDR3 is 14 residues long. The germline V gene encodes CDR1 MNHEY and CDR2 SVGAGI. Patients were ruled out by autoimmune disease history or systemic immunosuppression. Study-wide findings and caveats: Among T cells, CD8+ cells averaged more expanded clones than CD4+ cells. Circulating CD4+ and CD8+ T cells showed clonal expansion by week 6 at 0.1 to 3.0 mg/kg.

Libraries were prepared by immunoSEQ multiplex PCR; TCRdb keeps only in-frame clonotypes and omits some of them. The sample lists 15,000 to 20,000 clones; 84% were seen once. With regard to this clone: The antigen is undetermined.

This receptor was obtained from an adult with an advanced solid tumor such as melanoma, head and neck, liver or kidney cancer. This rearrangement joins TRBV6-5 to TRBJ1-6; TRBD1 is a possible D gene (5 bases). The source was CD4+ or CD8+ T cells sorted from blood, collected in a trial of the OX40 agonist ivuxolimab. The CDR3 sequence is CATTPGPNNSPLHF. CDR3 nucleotides: TGTGCCACCACCCCGGGACCGAATAATTCACCCCTCCACTTT.